This paragraph covers one TCR beta chain sequence. Its antigen is not known. This sample also contains other DNA sequences that code for the same CDR3. The time point: blood 4 weeks post-SBRT, at nephrectomy. Treatment specified: 15 Gy SBRT to primary tumor, nephrectomy 4 weeks later. The data originate from a study of radiation and T cells in renal cell carcinoma. Method: immunoSEQ multiplex PCR; TCRdb's copy keeps in-frame clones and lacks some. In the table there are some 46,000 clones, roughly 82% of which are singletons. With 5 bases removed from V and 0 bases from J, the gap between germline ends came to 11 bases. This CDR3 is 14 amino acids long. Germline V lookup: CDR1 SGHVS, CDR2 FQNEAQ. General observations from the study: No pretreatment tumor biopsies were available for baseline clonotypes.

Sequences were derived from blood, sampled from a patient whose treatment included radiotherapy and nephrectomy. The TCR originated in a woman between 65 and 79 years old with renal cell carcinoma. V gene TRBV7-8 combines with J gene TRBJ2-7; either TRBD1 or TRBD2 may supply D (6 bases each). CDR3 nucleotide sequence: TGTGCCAGCAGCCCTAGGGGGGACTCCTACGAGCAGTACTTC. This gives the protein CASSPRGDSYEQYF.